Shown below are 4 T cell receptor beta chains from a single sample sequenced in a study of read filtering for tumor transcriptome and immune sequencing. This library used roughly 430 ng RNA and molecular barcoded adaptors spanning alpha/delta and beta/gamma chains. TCRdb re-derived calls from the reads in MiXCR, one entry per CDR3 protein. Of 85,000 to 100,000 distinct CDR3 sequences detected, about a fifth appear once; the ten largest clones hold about an eighth. The sample consisted of a population of CD138-negative cells sorted from bone marrow. All receptors derive from a donor aged 40 or older with multiple myeloma.

This clonotype appeared many times. V usage is TRBV29-1 and J usage is TRBJ2-1; 11 positions agree with TRBD2. The germline V gene has CDR1 SQVTM and CDR2 ANQGSEA. V was pared by 4 bases and J by 7 bases, with 3 bases of the junction left unmatched. This CDR3 has 13 amino acids. The CDR3 loop reads CSVASGGLNEQFF. The DNA for the CDR3 is TGCAGCGTTGCTAGCGGGGGGTTGAATGAGCAGTTCTTC.

In its sample, this clonotype was seen many times. V and J are TRBV27 and TRBJ1-1; D might be TRBD1 (6 bases). Germline V gene data show CDR1 as MNHEY and CDR2 as SMNVEV (reference sequence). This CDR3 region has 15 residues. V was clipped by 4 bases and J by 1 base, with 13 bases between them. Written as DNA, the CDR3 is TGTGCCAGCAGTTCGGGGGGGGCCGGGAACACTGAAGCTTTCTTT. Translating it yields CASSSGGAGNTEAFF.

At least ten counts were recorded for this clonotype. The rearrangement links TRBV29-1 to TRBJ2-1, with D uncertain. The germline gives CDR1 SQVTM, CDR2 ANQGSEA. Trimming took off 1 base at V and 0 bases at J, with 10 bases between the two ends. The CDR3 totals 15 residues. CDR3 amino acids: CSVEGAGNSYNEQFF. CDR3 nucleotide sequence: TGCAGCGTTGAAGGGGCAGGCAACTCCTACAATGAGCAGTTCTTC.

Many counts were recorded for this clonotype. The genes are TRBV7-8 and TRBJ2-3; D possibly corresponds to TRBD2 (6 bases). CDR3 length equals 20 residues. The V and J ends lost 5 bases and 5 bases respectively, with 32 bases between them. Per the germline V gene, CDR1 is SGHVS and CDR2 is FQNEAQ. The CDR3 protein is CASSPYLLAEPPPPRDTQYF. Written as DNA, the CDR3 is TGTGCCAGCAGCCCATACCTCTTAGCGGAGCCTCCCCCCCCGCGAGATACGCAGTATTTT.